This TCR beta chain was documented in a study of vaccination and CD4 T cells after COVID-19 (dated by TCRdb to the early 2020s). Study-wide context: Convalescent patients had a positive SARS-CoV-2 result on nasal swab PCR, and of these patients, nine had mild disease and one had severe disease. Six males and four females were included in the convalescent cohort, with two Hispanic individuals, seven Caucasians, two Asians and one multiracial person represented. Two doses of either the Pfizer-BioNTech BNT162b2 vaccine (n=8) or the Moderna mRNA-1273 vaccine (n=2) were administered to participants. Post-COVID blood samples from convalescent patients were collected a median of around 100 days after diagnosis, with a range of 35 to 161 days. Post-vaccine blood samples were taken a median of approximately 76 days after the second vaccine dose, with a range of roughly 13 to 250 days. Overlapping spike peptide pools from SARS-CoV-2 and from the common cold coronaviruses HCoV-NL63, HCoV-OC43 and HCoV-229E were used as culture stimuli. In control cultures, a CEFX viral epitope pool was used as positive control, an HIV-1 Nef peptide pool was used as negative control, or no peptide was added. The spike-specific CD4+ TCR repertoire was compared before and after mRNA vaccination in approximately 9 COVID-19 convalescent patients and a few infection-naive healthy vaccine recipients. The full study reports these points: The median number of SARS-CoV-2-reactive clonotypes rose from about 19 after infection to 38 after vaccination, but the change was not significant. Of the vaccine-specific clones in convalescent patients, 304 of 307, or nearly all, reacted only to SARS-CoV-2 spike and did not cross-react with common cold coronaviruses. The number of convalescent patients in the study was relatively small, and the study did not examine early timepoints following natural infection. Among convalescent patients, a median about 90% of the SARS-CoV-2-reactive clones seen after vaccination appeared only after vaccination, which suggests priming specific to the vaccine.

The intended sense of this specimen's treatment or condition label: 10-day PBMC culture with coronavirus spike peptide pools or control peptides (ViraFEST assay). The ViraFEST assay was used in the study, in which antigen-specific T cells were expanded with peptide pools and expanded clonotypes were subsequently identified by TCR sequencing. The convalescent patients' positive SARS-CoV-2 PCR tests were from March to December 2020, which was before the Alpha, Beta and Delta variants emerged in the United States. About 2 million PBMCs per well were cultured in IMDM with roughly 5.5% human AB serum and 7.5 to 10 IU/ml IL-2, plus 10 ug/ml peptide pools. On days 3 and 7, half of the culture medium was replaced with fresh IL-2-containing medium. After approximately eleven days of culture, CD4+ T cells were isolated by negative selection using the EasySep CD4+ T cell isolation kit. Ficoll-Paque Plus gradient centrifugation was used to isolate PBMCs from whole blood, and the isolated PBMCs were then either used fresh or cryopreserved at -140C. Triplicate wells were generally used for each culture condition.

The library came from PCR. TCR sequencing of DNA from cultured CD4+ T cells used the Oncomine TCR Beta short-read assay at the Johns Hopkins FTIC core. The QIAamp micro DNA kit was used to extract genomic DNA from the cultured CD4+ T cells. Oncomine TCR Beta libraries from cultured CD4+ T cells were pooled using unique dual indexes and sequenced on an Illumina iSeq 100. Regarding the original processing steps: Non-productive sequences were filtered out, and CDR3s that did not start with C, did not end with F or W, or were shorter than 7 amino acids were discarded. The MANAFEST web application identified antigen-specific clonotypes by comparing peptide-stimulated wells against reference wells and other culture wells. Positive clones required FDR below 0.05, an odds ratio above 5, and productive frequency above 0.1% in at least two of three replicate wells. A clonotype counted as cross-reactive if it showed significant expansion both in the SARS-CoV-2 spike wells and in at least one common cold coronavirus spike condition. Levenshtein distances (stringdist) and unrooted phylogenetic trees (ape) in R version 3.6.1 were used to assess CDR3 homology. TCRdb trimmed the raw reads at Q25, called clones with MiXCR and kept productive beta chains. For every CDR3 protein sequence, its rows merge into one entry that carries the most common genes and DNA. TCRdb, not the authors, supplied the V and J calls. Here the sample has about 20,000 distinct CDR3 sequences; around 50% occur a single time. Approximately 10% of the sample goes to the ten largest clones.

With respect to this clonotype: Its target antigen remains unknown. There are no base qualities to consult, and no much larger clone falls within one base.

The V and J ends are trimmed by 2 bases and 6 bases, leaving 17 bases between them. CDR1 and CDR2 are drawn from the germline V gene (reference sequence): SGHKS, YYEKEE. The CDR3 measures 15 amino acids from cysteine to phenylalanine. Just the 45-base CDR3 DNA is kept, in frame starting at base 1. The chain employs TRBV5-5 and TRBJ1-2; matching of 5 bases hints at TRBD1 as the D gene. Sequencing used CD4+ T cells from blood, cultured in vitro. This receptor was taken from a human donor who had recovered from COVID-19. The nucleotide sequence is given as TGTGCCAGCAGCTTCGCCGGGGCGCTCTCCGATGGCTACACCTTC. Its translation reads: CASSFAGALSDGYTF.